Described below is a single TCR beta chain sequence and its context. Its target is not known. This specimen belongs to a study of vaccination and CD4 T cells after COVID-19. The treatment: roughly 11-day PBMC culture with coronavirus spike peptide pools or control peptides (ViraFEST assay). Sequence data for DNA of cultured CD4+ T cells were generated by the Oncomine TCR Beta short-read assay. Via MiXCR, TCRdb re-called the PCR reads, giving one row per CDR3 protein. In the table there are about 14,000 distinct CDR3 sequences, around 45% of which are singletons. The CDR3 totals 11 residues. In germline, CDR1 is LNHDA, CDR2 SQIVND (reference sequence). With 5 bases removed from V and 6 bases from J, the gap between germline ends came to 4 bases.

This specimen consisted of CD4+ T cells from blood, cultured in vitro, obtained after SARS-CoV-2 vaccination. The V call is TRBV19, the J call TRBJ2-2; D call uncertain. The sequence was obtained from a human donor who had recovered from COVID-19. CDR3 sequence reads: CASSLAGELFF. The CDR3 DNA sequence: TGTGCCAGTAGTTTAGCCGGGGAGCTGTTTTTT.